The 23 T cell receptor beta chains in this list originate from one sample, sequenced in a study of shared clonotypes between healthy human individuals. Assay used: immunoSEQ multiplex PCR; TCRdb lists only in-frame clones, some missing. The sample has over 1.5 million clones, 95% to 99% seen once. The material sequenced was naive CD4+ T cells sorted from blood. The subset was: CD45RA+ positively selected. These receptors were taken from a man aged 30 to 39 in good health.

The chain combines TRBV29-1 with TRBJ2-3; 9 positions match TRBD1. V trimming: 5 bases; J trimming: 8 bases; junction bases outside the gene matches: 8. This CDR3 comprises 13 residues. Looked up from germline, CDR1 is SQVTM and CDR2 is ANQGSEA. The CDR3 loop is CSVPGQGDTTQYF. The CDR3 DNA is TGCAGCGTTCCGGGACAGGGAGATACTACGCAGTATTTT.

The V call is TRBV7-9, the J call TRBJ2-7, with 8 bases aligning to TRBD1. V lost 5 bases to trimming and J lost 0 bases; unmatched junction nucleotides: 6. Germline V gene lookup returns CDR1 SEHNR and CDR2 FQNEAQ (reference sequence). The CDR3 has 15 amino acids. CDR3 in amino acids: CASSARQGASYEQYF. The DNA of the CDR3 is TGTGCCAGCAGCGCTCGTCAGGGGGCCTCCTACGAGCAGTACTTC.

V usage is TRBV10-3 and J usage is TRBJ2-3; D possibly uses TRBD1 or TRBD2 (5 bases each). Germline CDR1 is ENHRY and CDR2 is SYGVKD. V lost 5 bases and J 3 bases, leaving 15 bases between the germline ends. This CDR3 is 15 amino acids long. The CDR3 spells CAISRGQPGTDTQYF. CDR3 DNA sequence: TGTGCCATCAGTCGGGGCCAGCCGGGGACAGATACGCAGTATTTT.

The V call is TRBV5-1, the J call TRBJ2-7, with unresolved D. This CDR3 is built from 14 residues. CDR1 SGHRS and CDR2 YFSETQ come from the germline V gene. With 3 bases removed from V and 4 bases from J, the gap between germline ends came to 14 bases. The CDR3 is CASSSPPRPYEQYF. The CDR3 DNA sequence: TGCGCCAGCAGCTCCCCCCCCAGGCCATACGAGCAGTACTTC.

The CDR3 region is CASSESDTQYF. The CDR3 DNA is TGTGCCAGCAGTGAATCGGATACGCAGTATTTT. The chain combines TRBV13 with TRBJ2-3; D is uncertain. CDR3 length: 11 residues. Trimming left V 6 bases short and J 6 bases short, with 7 bases between. In germline, CDR1 is PRHDT, CDR2 FYEKMQ (reference sequence).

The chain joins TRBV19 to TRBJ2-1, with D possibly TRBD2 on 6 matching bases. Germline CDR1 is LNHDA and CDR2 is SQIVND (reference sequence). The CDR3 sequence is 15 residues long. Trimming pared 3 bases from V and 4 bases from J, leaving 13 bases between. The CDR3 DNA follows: TGTGCCAGTAGTATCCGGGGGACGGGATACAATGAGCAGTTCTTC. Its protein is CASSIRGTGYNEQFF.

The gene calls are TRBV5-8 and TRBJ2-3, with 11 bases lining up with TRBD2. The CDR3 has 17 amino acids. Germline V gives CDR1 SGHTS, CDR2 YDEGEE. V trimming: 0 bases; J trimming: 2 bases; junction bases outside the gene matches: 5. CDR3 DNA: TGTGCCAGCAGCTTGGGAACTAGCGGGAGCACCACAGATACGCAGTATTTT. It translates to CASSLGTSGSTTDTQYF.

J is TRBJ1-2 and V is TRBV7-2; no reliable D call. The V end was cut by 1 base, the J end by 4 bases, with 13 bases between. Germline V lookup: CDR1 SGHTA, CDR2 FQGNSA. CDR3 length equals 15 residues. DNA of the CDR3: TGTGCCAGCAGCTTAGTTAGAATGGGTGGCTATGGCTACACCTTC. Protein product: CASSLVRMGGYGYTF.

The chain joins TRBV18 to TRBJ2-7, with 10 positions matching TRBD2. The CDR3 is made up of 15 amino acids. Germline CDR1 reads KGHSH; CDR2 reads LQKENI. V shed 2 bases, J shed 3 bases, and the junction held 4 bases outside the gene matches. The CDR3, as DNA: TGTGCCAGCTCACCATGGACTAGCGGCAGCTACGAGCAGTACTTC. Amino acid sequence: CASSPWTSGSYEQYF. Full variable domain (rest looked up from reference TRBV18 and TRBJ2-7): NAGVMQNPRHLVRRRGQEARLRCSPMKGHSHVYWYRQLPEEGLKFMVYLQKENIIDESGMPKERFSAEFPKEGPSILRIQQVVRGDSAAYFCASSPWTSGSYEQYFGPGTRLTVT.

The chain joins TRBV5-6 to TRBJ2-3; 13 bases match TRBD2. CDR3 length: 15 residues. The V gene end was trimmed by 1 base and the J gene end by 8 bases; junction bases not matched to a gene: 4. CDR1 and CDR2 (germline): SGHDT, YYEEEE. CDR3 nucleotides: TGTGCCAGCAGCTTGAGGACTAGCGGGAGCAGTACGCAGTATTTT. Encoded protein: CASSLRTSGSSTQYF.

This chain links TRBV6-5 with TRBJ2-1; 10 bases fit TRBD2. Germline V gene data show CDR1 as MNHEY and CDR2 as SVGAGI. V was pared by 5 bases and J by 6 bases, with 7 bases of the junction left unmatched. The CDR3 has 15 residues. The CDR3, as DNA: TGTGCCAGCAGTCCTGGACTAGCGGCATCCAATGAGCAGTTCTTC. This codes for CASSPGLAASNEQFF.

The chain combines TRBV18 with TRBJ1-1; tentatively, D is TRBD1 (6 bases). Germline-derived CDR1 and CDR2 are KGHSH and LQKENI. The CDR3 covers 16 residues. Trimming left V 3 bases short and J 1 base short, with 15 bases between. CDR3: CASSPTADRPNTEAFF. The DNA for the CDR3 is TGTGCCAGCTCACCCACGGCGGACAGACCGAACACTGAAGCTTTCTTT.

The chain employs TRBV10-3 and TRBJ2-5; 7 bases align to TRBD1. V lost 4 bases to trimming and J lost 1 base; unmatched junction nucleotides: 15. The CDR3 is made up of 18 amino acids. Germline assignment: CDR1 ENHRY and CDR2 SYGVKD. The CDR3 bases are TGTGCCATCAGTGTCGAACTAAGGGGGCGTGGGATCCAAGAGACCCAGTACTTC. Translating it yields CAISVELRGRGIQETQYF.

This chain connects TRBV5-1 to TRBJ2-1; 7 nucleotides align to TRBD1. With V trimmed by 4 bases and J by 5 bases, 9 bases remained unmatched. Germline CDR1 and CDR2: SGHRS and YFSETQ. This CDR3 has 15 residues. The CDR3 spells CASSTTGDSNNEQFF. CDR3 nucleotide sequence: TGCGCCAGCAGCACGACCGGGGACAGTAACAATGAGCAGTTCTTC.

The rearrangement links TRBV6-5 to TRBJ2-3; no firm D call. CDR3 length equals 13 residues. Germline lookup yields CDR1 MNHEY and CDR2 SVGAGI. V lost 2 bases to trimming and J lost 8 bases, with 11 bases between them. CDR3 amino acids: CASSYGLAGTQYF. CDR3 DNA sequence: TGTGCCAGCAGTTACGGGCTGGCAGGTACGCAGTATTTT.

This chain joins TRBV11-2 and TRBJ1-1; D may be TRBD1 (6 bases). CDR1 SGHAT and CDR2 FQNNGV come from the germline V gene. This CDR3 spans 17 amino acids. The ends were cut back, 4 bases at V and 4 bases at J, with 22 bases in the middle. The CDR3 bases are TGTGCCAGCAGCTCGACCAGGGGTGGGTGGATGAGCACTGAAGCTTTCTTT. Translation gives CASSSTRGGWMSTEAFF.

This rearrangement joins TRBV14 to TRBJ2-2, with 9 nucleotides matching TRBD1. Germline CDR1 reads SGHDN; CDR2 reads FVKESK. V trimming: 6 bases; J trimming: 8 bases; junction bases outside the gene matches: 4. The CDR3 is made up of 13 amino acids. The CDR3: CASRIQGAGELFF. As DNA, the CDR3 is TGTGCCAGCAGGATACAGGGGGCAGGGGAGCTGTTTTTT.

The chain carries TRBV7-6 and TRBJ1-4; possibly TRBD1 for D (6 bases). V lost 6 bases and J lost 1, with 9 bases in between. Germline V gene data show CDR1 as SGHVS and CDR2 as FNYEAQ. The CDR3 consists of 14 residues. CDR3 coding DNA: TGTGCCAGCAGTACAGGGTTAACTAATGAAAAACTGTTTTTT. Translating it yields CASSTGLTNEKLFF.

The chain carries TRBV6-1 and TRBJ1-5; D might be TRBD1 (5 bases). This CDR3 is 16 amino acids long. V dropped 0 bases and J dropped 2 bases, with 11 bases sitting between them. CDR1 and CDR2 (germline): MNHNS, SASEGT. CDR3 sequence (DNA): TGTGCCAGCAGTGAAGCGTTCAGGGACGGCAATCAGCCCCAGCATTTT. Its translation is CASSEAFRDGNQPQHF.

CDR3 in amino acids: CASSLLGGYNEQFF. DNA for the CDR3: TGTGCCAGCAGTCTCTTAGGGGGCTACAATGAGCAGTTCTTC. The genes are TRBV2 and TRBJ2-1, with D possibly matching TRBD1 (6 bases). Per germline, CDR1 SNHLY and CDR2 FYNNEI. The CDR3 is 14 residues long. V lost 5 bases, J lost 3 bases, and 11 bases lay in between.

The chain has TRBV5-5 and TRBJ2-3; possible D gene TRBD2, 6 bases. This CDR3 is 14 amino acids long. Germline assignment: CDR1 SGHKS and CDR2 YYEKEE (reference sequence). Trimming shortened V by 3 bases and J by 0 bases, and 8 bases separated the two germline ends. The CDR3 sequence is CASSSGLSTDTQYF. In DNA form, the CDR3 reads TGTGCCAGCAGCTCCGGACTAAGCACAGATACGCAGTATTTT.

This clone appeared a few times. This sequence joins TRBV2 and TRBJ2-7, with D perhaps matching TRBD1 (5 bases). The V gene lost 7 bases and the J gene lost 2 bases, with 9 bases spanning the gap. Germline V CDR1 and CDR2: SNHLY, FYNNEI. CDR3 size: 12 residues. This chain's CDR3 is CASIRAPYEQYF. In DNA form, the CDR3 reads TGTGCCAGCATCAGGGCGCCCTACGAGCAGTACTTC.

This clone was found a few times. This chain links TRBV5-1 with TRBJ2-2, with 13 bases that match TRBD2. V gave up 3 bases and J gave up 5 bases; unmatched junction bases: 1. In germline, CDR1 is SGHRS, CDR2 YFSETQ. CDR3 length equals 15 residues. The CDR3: CASSSGLAGTGELFF. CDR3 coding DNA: TGCGCCAGCAGCTCGGGACTAGCGGGAACCGGGGAGCTGTTTTTT.